This T cell receptor beta chain derives from a study of blood T cells in healthy people across ages. Whole-study context: In model experiments, template switching was able to capture about one barcoded beta molecule for every two T cells that were present.

This clonotype was counted between two and nine times. A J-beta primer mix and a sample-barcoded 5' primer were used in a second PCR of about 7 to 12 cycles. TCRdb ran MiXCR on the 5' RACE reads and lists one entry per CDR3 protein. Altogether some 1,500,000 distinct CDR3 sequences are present, about 45% being singletons, with the ten largest covering roughly 3.7%. CDR1 and CDR2 (germline): MDHEN, SYDVKM. The V and J ends lost 6 bases and 0 bases respectively, with 14 bases between them. This CDR3 is 15 amino acids long. V gene TRBV28 combines with J gene TRBJ1-1; no firm D call. The sample consisted of blood. The TCR comes from a woman aged 18-29 years in good health. CDR3 in amino acids: CASRFRGLLNTEAFF. CDR3 DNA sequence: TGTGCCAGCAGGTTCAGAGGTCTATTGAACACTGAAGCTTTCTTT.